This record covers a single T cell receptor beta chain. Its specificity is not known. Assay used: immunoSEQ multiplex PCR; TCRdb lists only in-frame clones, some missing. This sample has roughly 22,000 clones, with 89% found just once. Trimming left V 0 bases short and J 4 bases short, with 7 bases between. The CDR3 consists of 14 residues. The germline gives CDR1 SGHAT, CDR2 FQNNGV. These data originate in a study of untreated major depressive disorder. Study-level results: TRBV05-01 (Vbeta 5.1) usage was higher in CD4+ T cells of depressed patients than controls.

Every depressed patient was matched in pairs with a non-depressed control on sex, age, current smoking status and body mass index. Excluded: major illness, comorbidity, regular medication, drug use, over 100 g alcohol weekly. Around 30 ml of peripheral blood was collected per donor. The V call is TRBV11-2, the J call TRBJ1-5; D not certain. Source material: CD4+ T cells from PBMCs. The TCR sequence derives from a woman in her 40s in good health. The CDR3 here is CASSLEVKNQPQHF. In nucleotides, the CDR3 is TGTGCCAGCAGCTTAGAAGTGAAGAATCAGCCCCAGCATTTT.